Each of the 26 T cell receptor beta chains below was sequenced from the same sample in a study of blood T cell repertoires in COVID-19. TCRdb's table, derived via immunoSEQ multiplex PCR, lists solely in-frame clones and lacks some. The data show approximately 72,000 clones, around four fifths seen once. The sample was peripheral blood. The receptors derive from a woman of 80 years or more with acute or convalescent COVID-19.

This chain uses TRBV7-3 with TRBJ1-3; no firm D call. The V end lost 5 bases, the J end lost 0 bases, and 5 bases lay between the germline ends. Germline V CDR1 and CDR2: SGHTA, FQGTGA. This CDR3 spans 13 amino acids. CDR3 protein: CASSGSSGNTIYF. The CDR3, as DNA: TGTGCCAGCAGCGGCAGCTCTGGAAACACCATATATTTT.

The rearrangement links TRBV27 to TRBJ2-2; TRBD1 matches at 7 bases. V shed 5 bases, J shed 3 bases, and the junction held 9 bases outside the gene matches. Per germline, CDR1 MNHEY and CDR2 SMNVEV (reference sequence). This CDR3 contains 16 residues. The CDR3 spells CASSTNRGSYTGELFF. CDR3 sequence (DNA): TGTGCCAGCAGTACTAACAGGGGATCCTACACCGGGGAGCTGTTTTTT.

The V gene is TRBV5-1, the J gene TRBJ1-1, with no clear D. The CDR3 is made up of 14 amino acids. V lost 0 bases and J 5 bases, leaving 11 bases between the germline ends. CDR1 is SGHRS and CDR2 is YFSETQ in the germline V gene. CDR3 loop: CASSLVEGGTEAFF. The DNA of the CDR3 is TGCGCCAGCAGCTTGGTGGAGGGAGGAACTGAAGCTTTCTTT.

The CDR3 bases are TGTGCCAGCAGCACCCGGGACAGCTCCTACAATGAGCAGTTCTTC. Encoded protein: CASSTRDSSYNEQFF. V gene TRBV6-2 or TRBV6-3 combines with J gene TRBJ2-1; 7 nucleotides align to TRBD1. V gave up 6 bases and J gave up 0 bases; unmatched junction bases: 5. The CDR3 is 15 amino acids. Germline V lookup: CDR1 MNHEY, CDR2 SVGEGT.

This clone was recorded once. V is TRBV21-1 and J is TRBJ1-2; the table's D gene call, TRBD1, was not cross checked with the DNA. TRBV21-1 is marked as a pseudogene. The CDR3 has 15 residues. The CDR3 loop reads CASSLSVRQQGGYTF. The CDR3 DNA reads TGTGCCAGCAGCCTAAGCGTGCGACAACAGGGGGGCTACACCTTC.

The rearrangement joins TRBV6-5 to TRBJ2-7; perhaps TRBD1 as D (6 bases). The CDR3 totals 14 residues. CDR1 and CDR2 from the germline V gene are MNHEY and SVGAGI. V shed 5 bases and J shed 2 bases, with 13 bases lying between them. Here the CDR3 reads CASSRTEKTYEQYF. As DNA, the CDR3 is TGTGCCAGCAGTCGGACAGAGAAAACCTACGAGCAGTACTTC.

The V gene is TRBV7-6, the J gene TRBJ2-5; D might be TRBD2 (5 bases). Trimming cost V 5 bases and J 1 base, with 17 bases left between them. Germline CDR1 and CDR2: SGHVS and FNYEAQ. There are 16 residues in the CDR3. This CDR3 reads CASSLSTRTVQETQYF. CDR3 nucleotides: TGTGCCAGCAGCCTAAGCACGAGGACTGTCCAAGAGACCCAGTACTTC.

This sequence joins TRBV5-6 and TRBJ2-7, with 11 bases that match TRBD1. Germline lookup yields CDR1 SGHDT and CDR2 YYEEEE. The CDR3 is 18 residues long. J was trimmed by 3 bases and V by 3 bases; bases with no gene match: 14. CDR3 coding DNA: TGTGCCAGCAGCTCGAACCGGGACAGGGGGTTTCTCATCTACGAGCAGTACTTC. Its translation is CASSSNRDRGFLIYEQYF.

The rearrangement uses TRBV29-1 and TRBJ2-3; TRBD2 might be the D (5 bases). Trimming left V 7 bases short and J 0 bases short, with 17 bases between. The CDR3 contains 15 residues. Germline V gives CDR1 SQVTM, CDR2 ANQGSEA. This CDR3 is CSALPLATSTDTQYF. DNA of the CDR3: TGCAGCGCACTTCCCCTAGCAACCAGCACAGATACGCAGTATTTT.

This clone was counted between two and nine times. The rearrangement uses TRBV7-3 and TRBJ1-1; D perhaps matches TRBD1 (6 bases). V gave up 5 bases and J gave up 3 bases, with 13 bases separating them. The CDR3 spans 14 residues. CDR1 is SGHTA and CDR2 is FQGTGA in the germline V gene. CDR3 sequence (DNA): TGTGCCAGCAGCCAAACAGGGCGGGACACTGAAGCTTTCTTT. This sequence encodes CASSQTGRDTEAFF.

The V gene is TRBV14, the J gene TRBJ2-5; 8 bases are shared with TRBD1. Looked up from germline, CDR1 is SGHDN and CDR2 is FVKESK. The CDR3 is made up of 13 amino acids. Unmatched junction bases numbered 5, after V lost 4 bases and J lost 7 bases. The CDR3 nucleotides are TGTGCCAGCAGCCGCCAGGGGGCTGGGACCCAGTACTTC. Protein product: CASSRQGAGTQYF.

This clone has only one observation. The CDR3 DNA is TGTGCCAGCAGTTTCGTCGGGGGATATAGCAATCAGCCCCAGCATTTT. Residues: CASSFVGGYSNQPQHF. The gene calls are TRBV27 and TRBJ1-5; maybe TRBD1 (5 bases). The CDR3 contains 16 residues. Trimming removed 3 bases at V and 0 bases at J, with 12 bases between. Germline assignment: CDR1 MNHEY and CDR2 SMNVEV (reference sequence).

The sample holds a few counts of this clone. V is TRBV9 and J is TRBJ1-4; TRBD1 matches at 8 bases. V was pared by 3 bases and J by 0 bases, with 4 bases of the junction left unmatched. Germline loops: CDR1 SGDLS, CDR2 YYNGEE. The CDR3 extends over 16 amino acids. The CDR3 coding sequence is TGTGCCAGCAGCGCAAGGGGACAGGCAACTAATGAAAAACTGTTTTTT. The encoded protein is CASSARGQATNEKLFF.

The rearrangement uses TRBV6-1 and TRBJ1-1; D is undetermined. CDR3 length: 11 amino acids. Trimming removed 3 bases at V and 8 bases at J, with 7 bases between. The germline V gene encodes CDR1 MNHNS and CDR2 SASEGT. CDR3 sequence (DNA): TGTGCCAGCAGTGATATTCTCGAAGCTTTCTTT. Protein: CASSDILEAFF.

Of note for this clone: A junction boundary mismatches the germline segment, possibly from a read error. J is TRBJ2-5 and V is TRBV7-7; D is unclear. CDR1 is SSHAT, CDR2 FNYEAQ, per germline (reference sequence). The CDR3 consists of 15 residues. The CDR3 DNA is TGTGCTAGCAGCCCCGGTCGTGGAGCCTCGGGGACCCAGTACTTC. This gives the protein CASSPGRGASGTQYF.

The V and J genes are TRBV18 and TRBJ1-1; TRBD1 matches 7 bases. Trimming cost V 4 bases and J 2 bases; bases outside gene matches: 7. Germline assignment: CDR1 KGHSH and CDR2 LQKENI. CDR3 size: 15 residues. The CDR3 protein is CASSQGQGVNTEAFF. The CDR3, as DNA: TGTGCCAGCTCACAGGGCCAGGGGGTAAACACTGAAGCTTTCTTT.

This clone was seen ten or more times. The chain links TRBV7-8 to TRBJ1-2; 8 nucleotides match TRBD1. This CDR3 has 16 amino acids. Germline V gene sequence: CDR1 SGHVS, CDR2 FQNEAQ. J was trimmed by 8 bases and V by 1 base; bases with no gene match: 12. The CDR3 loop reads CASSLVVPGGRGGYTF. In nucleotides, the CDR3 is TGTGCCAGCAGCTTAGTCGTCCCAGGGGGCCGGGGAGGCTACACCTTC.

The chain links TRBV27 to TRBJ1-2; a possible D gene is TRBD1 (5 bases). From germline, CDR1 is MNHEY and CDR2 SMNVEV (reference sequence). The CDR3 covers 15 residues. Deletions cut 0 bases from V and 5 bases from J, with 13 bases between. DNA for the CDR3: TGTGCCAGCAGTTTATCCCGACAGTCCTCATATGGCTACACCTTC. Translated: CASSLSRQSSYGYTF.

The rearrangement uses TRBV21-1 and TRBJ1-6. TRBV21-1 is a recognized pseudogene. This CDR3 is built from 19 residues. The CDR3, as DNA: TGTGCCAGCACCGACTACCGGGCCGATGCCAGCTCCTATAATTCACCCCTCCACTTT. This translates into CASTDYRADASSYNSPLHF.

V and J are TRBV4-2 and TRBJ2-7; 12 bases fit TRBD2. The V gene end was trimmed by 0 bases and the J gene end by 3 bases; junction bases not matched to a gene: 6. This CDR3 region has 17 residues. CDR1 is LGHNA and CDR2 is YNFKEQ in the germline V gene. The CDR3 loop is CASSQESLAGGHYEQYF. DNA for the CDR3: TGTGCCAGCAGCCAAGAGTCCCTAGCGGGGGGGCACTACGAGCAGTACTTC.

The chain employs TRBV3-1 (or the pseudogene TRBV3-2) and TRBJ2-3, with 7 positions matching TRBD2. Germline V lookup: CDR1 LGHDT, CDR2 YNNKEL (reference sequence). The CDR3 covers 15 residues. V shed 5 bases and J 3 bases; nucleotides not matched to a gene: 8. CDR3 region: CASSWTPGGTDTQYF. The CDR3 DNA reads TGTGCCAGCAGCTGGACTCCCGGGGGGACAGATACGCAGTATTTT.

This clone was detected only a few times. The chain is built from TRBV12-3 or TRBV12-4 and TRBJ1-2; maybe TRBD1 (5 bases). CDR3 length equals 13 residues. The V and J ends lost 7 bases and 4 bases respectively, with 13 bases between them. This CDR3 reads CASTLSGTYGYTF. DNA of the CDR3: TGTGCCAGCACCCTCAGCGGGACCTATGGCTACACCTTC.

This chain joins TRBV7-9 and TRBJ2-7; TRBD2 agrees at 8 bases. V dropped 7 bases and J dropped 3; count of bases not matched to a gene: 11. Per the germline V gene, CDR1 is SEHNR and CDR2 is FQNEAQ (reference sequence). The CDR3 runs 15 residues. CDR3 DNA: TGTGCCAGCATGGGAGGGGGACTAGATCTCTACGAGCAGTACTTC. This translates into CASMGGGLDLYEQYF.

The CDR3: CATSTRLAGANVLTF. The CDR3, as DNA: TGTGCCACCAGCACCCGGCTAGCTGGGGCCAACGTCCTGACTTTC. The genes are TRBV15 and TRBJ2-6; D gene ambiguous. The V end was cut by 4 bases, the J end by 2 bases, with 9 bases between. Per the germline V gene, CDR1 is LNHNV and CDR2 is YYDKDF (reference sequence). The CDR3 totals 15 residues. Drawing the rest from reference TRBV15 and TRBJ2-6, the complete variable domain is DAMVIQNPRYQVTQFGKPVTLSCSQTLNHNVMYWYQQKSSQAPKLLFHYYDKDFNNEADTPDNFQSRRPNTSFCFLDIRSPGLGDTAMYLCATSTRLAGANVLTFGAGSRLTVL.

The chain recombines TRBV9 with TRBJ2-7; D is ambiguous. This CDR3 has 13 residues. Germline V gives CDR1 SGDLS, CDR2 YYNGEE. Trimming pared 4 bases from V and 2 bases from J, leaving 10 bases between. The CDR3 here is CASSPPRAYEQYF. The CDR3 DNA reads as TGTGCCAGCAGCCCCCCCCGCGCCTACGAGCAGTACTTC.

The chain uses TRBV2 and TRBJ1-6; 7 nucleotides line up with TRBD1. The germline gives CDR1 SNHLY, CDR2 FYNNEI. CDR3 length equals 13 residues. V gave up 8 bases and J gave up 3 bases; unmatched junction bases: 1. The CDR3 DNA reads TGTGCCAGCGGGACAGACTATAATTCACCCCTCCACTTT. Translated: CASGTDYNSPLHF.